The 10 T cell receptor beta chains in this list originate from one sample, sequenced in a study of cytomegalovirus exposure and HLA in healthy donors. Primers: 60 Vbeta forward and 13 Jbeta reverse. The assay was immunoSEQ multiplex PCR, and TCRdb's table has in-frame clones only and misses some. The profile shows under 200,000 clones, 75% to 85% of them singletons. Sequencing was done on a sample of PBMCs. The origin of the receptors is a woman aged 50 to 65 in good health and CMV-seronegative.

V is TRBV6-5 and J is TRBJ1-3; D is ambiguous. Looked up from germline, CDR1 is MNHEY and CDR2 is SVGAGI. This CDR3 is built from 14 residues. Trimming removed 6 bases from V and 8 bases from J, with 17 bases in between. CDR3 nucleotides: TGTGCCAGCAGGGAGTATAACTCAGAATACACCATATATTTT. Translated: CASREYNSEYTIYF.

The rearrangement joins TRBV27 to TRBJ2-2, with 7 positions matching TRBD1. Unmatched junction bases numbered 5, after V lost 4 bases and J lost 0 bases. Germline V CDR1 and CDR2: MNHEY, SMNVEV (reference sequence). The CDR3 length is 16 residues. The CDR3 sequence: CASSSQGTPNTGELFF. In DNA, the CDR3 is TGTGCCAGCAGTTCACAGGGGACCCCGAACACCGGGGAGCTGTTTTTT.

A remark on this clone: A junction boundary mismatches the germline segment, possibly from a read error. Other nucleotide sequences from this sample produce the same CDR3. The V call is TRBV4-1, the J call TRBJ1-2; D perhaps matches TRBD1 (5 bases). Germline V gene data show CDR1 as MGHRA and CDR2 as YSYEKL. The CDR3 covers 14 residues. The CDR3 spells CASSQEGTDYGYTF. The CDR3, as DNA: TGCGCCAGCAGCCAAGAAGGGACTGACTACGGCTACACCTTC.

The chain combines TRBV7-2 with TRBJ1-3; 11 positions match TRBD1. This CDR3 has 16 amino acids. J gave up 4 bases and V 5 bases, and 7 bases lay outside the gene matches. Germline V gene sequence: CDR1 SGHTA, CDR2 FQGNSA. The DNA for the CDR3 is TGTGCCAGCAGCCCCGGACAGGGGGCGAGAGGAAACACCATATATTTT. This gives the protein CASSPGQGARGNTIYF.

V is TRBV7-2 and J is TRBJ2-2; TRBD2 aligns across 7 bases. The CDR3 has 17 amino acids. CDR1 is SGHTA, CDR2 FQGNSA, per germline. The ends lost 1 base at V and 7 bases at J; junction bases unmatched: 12. The chain's CDR3 is CASSLGRSGVHNGELFF. CDR3 bases: TGTGCCAGCAGCTTAGGTCGGAGCGGGGTGCACAACGGGGAGCTGTTTTTT.

This clone has ten or more counts. The CDR3 spells CASSDGQTTNEKLFF. In DNA form, the CDR3 reads TGTGCCAGCAGTGACGGACAGACAACTAATGAAAAACTGTTTTTT. The V and J genes are TRBV2 and TRBJ1-4; D might be TRBD1 (6 bases). CDR3 size: 15 residues. The V and J ends lost 3 bases and 0 bases respectively, with 8 bases between them. In germline, CDR1 is SNHLY, CDR2 FYNNEI.

This chain links TRBV19 with TRBJ1-1; 8 bases are shared with TRBD1. Germline assignment: CDR1 LNHDA and CDR2 SQIVND (reference sequence). With V trimmed by 7 bases and J by 11 bases, 15 bases remained unmatched. The CDR3 has 14 residues. The CDR3 sequence is CASTTDRAPPLAFF. The CDR3 DNA follows: TGTGCCAGTACCACGGACAGGGCCCCCCCCTTGGCTTTCTTT.

The rearrangement links TRBV5-8 to TRBJ2-3; TRBD2 aligns across 8 bases. Germline loops: CDR1 SGHTS, CDR2 YDEGEE. This CDR3 is 15 amino acids long. V trimming: 1 base; J trimming: 4 bases; junction bases outside the gene matches: 5. The DNA for the CDR3 is TGTGCCAGCAGCTTGACGGGAGGGAGGGCAGATACGCAGTATTTT. Its translation is CASSLTGGRADTQYF.

The rearrangement uses TRBV4-3 and TRBJ1-1; a possible D gene is TRBD1 (5 bases). Trimming cost V 2 bases and J 6 bases, with 16 bases left between them. This CDR3 is 15 amino acids long. Looked up from germline, CDR1 is LGHNA and CDR2 is YSLEER. The CDR3 DNA sequence: TGCGCCAGCAGCCAAAGGGGCGGGGGTCACTCTGAAGCTTTCTTT. This encodes CASSQRGGGHSEAFF.

This chain uses TRBV7-9 with TRBJ1-2; no reliable D call. Germline lookup yields CDR1 SEHNR and CDR2 FQNEAQ (reference sequence). V was trimmed by 2 bases and J by 2 bases, leaving 3 bases between them. The CDR3 totals 12 residues. As DNA, the CDR3 is TGTGCCAGCAGCTTATCGAACTATGGCTACACCTTC. Amino acids: CASSLSNYGYTF.